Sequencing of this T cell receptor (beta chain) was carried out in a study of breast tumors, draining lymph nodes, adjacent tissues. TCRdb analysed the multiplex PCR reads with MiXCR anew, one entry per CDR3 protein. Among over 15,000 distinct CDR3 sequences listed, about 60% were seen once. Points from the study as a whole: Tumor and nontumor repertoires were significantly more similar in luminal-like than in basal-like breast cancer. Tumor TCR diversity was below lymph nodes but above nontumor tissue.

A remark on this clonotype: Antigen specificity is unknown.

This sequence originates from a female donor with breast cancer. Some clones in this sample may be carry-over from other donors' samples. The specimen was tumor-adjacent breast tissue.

This CDR3 reads CASSIGFRGSGNSPLHF. CDR3 nucleotide sequence: TGTGCCAGTAGTATAGGATTCCGGGGTTCGGGAAATTCACCCCTCCACTTT. The chain employs TRBV19 and TRBJ1-6; D is uncertain. V gave up 1 base and J gave up 7 bases, with 17 bases separating them. Germline V gives CDR1 LNHDA, CDR2 SQIVND (reference sequence). The CDR3 consists of 17 residues.